This is a list of T cell receptor beta chains from one sample in a study of T cell repertoires in ileal Crohn's disease. Profiling relied on immunoSEQ multiplex PCR, and the TCRdb table lists in-frame clones only, not all of them. The table includes more than 5,500 clones, more than 65% detected once. The sequencing input was ileal tissue. These receptor sequences come from an adult with Crohn's disease. Each CDR3 is given with its conserved first and last residue. A D gene is named only where the DNA matches it firmly. The listing skips clone size in some rows; elsewhere it reads once, few, many or a size class.

V gene: TRBV18; J gene: TRBJ2-1; D gene: TRBD2; clone size: .; CDR3 protein: CASSPGLAGDHEQFF; CDR3 DNA: TGTGCCAGCTCACCGGGACTAGCGGGAGACCATGAGCAGTTCTTC
V gene: TRBV5-1; J gene: TRBJ2-3; D gene: TRBD2; clone size: once; CDR3 protein: CASSPATSVSTDTQYF; CDR3 DNA: TGCGCCAGCAGCCCTGCGACTAGCGTTAGTACAGATACGCAGTATTTT
V gene: TRBV2; J gene: TRBJ2-1; D gene: TRBD2; clone size: .; CDR3 protein: CASSRLRGVRSSYNEQFF; CDR3 DNA: TGTGCCAGCAGTAGATTGCGGGGGGTCAGAAGCTCCTACAATGAGCAGTTCTTC
V gene: TRBV11-2; J gene: TRBJ2-1; D gene: TRBD2; clone size: .; CDR3 protein: CASSSISTSGSYNEQFF; CDR3 DNA: TGTGCCAGCAGCTCGATCTCGACTAGCGGGTCATACAATGAGCAGTTCTTC
V gene: TRBV9; J gene: TRBJ2-7; D gene: TRBD2; clone size: .; CDR3 protein: CASSPTSLGLAGDAYPHEQYF; CDR3 DNA: TGTGCCAGCAGCCCCACCTCCCTGGGGCTAGCGGGGGACGCGTATCCCCACGAGCAGTACTTC
V gene: TRBV14; J gene: TRBJ2-4; D gene: TRBD1; clone size: .; CDR3 protein: CASSQPLGQGGAKNIQYF; CDR3 DNA: TGTGCCAGCAGCCAACCCCTGGGACAGGGGGGGGCCAAAAACATTCAGTACTTC
V gene: TRBV13; J gene: TRBJ2-1; D gene: TRBD2; clone size: .; CDR3 protein: CASSLSAGGPYEQFF; CDR3 DNA: TGTGCCAGCAGCTTATCGGCGGGAGGGCCGTATGAGCAGTTCTTC
V gene: TRBV7-9; J gene: TRBJ2-2; D gene: TRBD2; clone size: .; CDR3 protein: CASSPLAGNPGELFF; CDR3 DNA: TGTGCCAGCAGCCCCCTAGCGGGGAATCCCGGGGAGCTGTTTTTT
V gene: TRBV27; J gene: TRBJ1-5; D gene: TRBD1; clone size: once; CDR3 protein: CASSPTRQGRPQHF; CDR3 DNA: TGTGCCAGCAGTCCCACCCGACAGGGACGGCCCCAGCATTTT
V gene: TRBV7-9; J gene: TRBJ2-7; D gene: TRBD2; clone size: .; CDR3 protein: CASSKPGTSSYEQYF; CDR3 DNA: TGTGCCAGCAGCAAACCCGGGACTAGCTCCTACGAGCAGTACTTC
V gene: TRBV9; J gene: TRBJ2-5; D gene: TRBD2; clone size: .; CDR3 protein: CASSVEGRGPGETQYF; CDR3 DNA: TGTGCCAGCAGCGTAGAAGGGAGGGGCCCCGGCGAGACCCAGTACTTC
V gene: TRBV4-2; J gene: TRBJ1-1; D gene: .; clone size: .; CDR3 protein: CASQITGRTEAFF; CDR3 DNA: TGTGCCAGCCAGATCACAGGGAGAACTGAAGCTTTCTTT
V gene: TRBV29-1; J gene: TRBJ1-1; D gene: TRBD1; clone size: .; CDR3 protein: CSVGQPNTEAFF; CDR3 DNA: TGCAGCGTGGGACAGCCGAACACCGAAGCTTTCTTT
V gene: TRBV7-2; J gene: TRBJ1-3; D gene: TRBD1; clone size: .; CDR3 protein: CASSPHTGASGNTIYF; CDR3 DNA: TGTGCCAGCAGCCCCCACACAGGGGCCTCTGGAAACACCATATATTTT
V gene: TRBV11-3; J gene: TRBJ2-7; D gene: TRBD2; clone size: once; CDR3 protein: CASSSGTRDEQYF; CDR3 DNA: TGTGCCAGCAGCTCCGGGACTAGGGATGAGCAGTACTTC
V gene: TRBV11-3; J gene: TRBJ2-3; D gene: .; clone size: .; CDR3 protein: CASSYRGGGRMYF; CDR3 DNA: TGTGCCAGCAGCTACCGAGGGGGCGGGAGGATGTATTTT
V gene: TRBV5-1; J gene: TRBJ2-5; D gene: TRBD2; clone size: .; CDR3 protein: CASSLGGLAGGGETQYF; CDR3 DNA: TGCGCCAGCAGCTTGGGAGGACTAGCGGGAGGGGGTGAGACCCAGTACTTC
V gene: TRBV5-6; J gene: TRBJ2-7; D gene: TRBD1; clone size: .; CDR3 protein: CASSWGTGGSSYEQYF; CDR3 DNA: TGTGCCAGCAGCTGGGGGACAGGGGGCTCCTCCTACGAGCAGTACTTC
V gene: TRBV7-9; J gene: TRBJ1-2; D gene: TRBD1; clone size: .; CDR3 protein: CASSFGQVYGYTF; CDR3 DNA: TGTGCCAGCAGCTTTGGACAGGTCTATGGCTACACCTTC
V gene: TRBV9; J gene: TRBJ2-3; D gene: .; clone size: .; CDR3 protein: CASSVGRLAPDTQYF; CDR3 DNA: TGTGCCAGCAGCGTAGGGCGGCTAGCCCCAGATACGCAGTATTTT
V gene: TRBV7-2; J gene: TRBJ2-7; D gene: .; clone size: .; CDR3 protein: CASSLSAEIYEQYF; CDR3 DNA: TGTGCCAGCAGCTTATCTGCGGAGATCTACGAGCAGTACTTC
V gene: TRBV28; J gene: TRBJ1-2; D gene: TRBD1; clone size: .; CDR3 protein: CASSLSPGTGAYGYTF; CDR3 DNA: TGTGCCAGCAGTTTAAGCCCCGGGACAGGGGCCTATGGCTACACCTTC
V gene: TRBV5-1; J gene: TRBJ2-1; D gene: TRBD1; clone size: .; CDR3 protein: CASSLGTGVINEQFF; CDR3 DNA: TGCGCCAGCAGCTTGGGGACAGGGGTCATCAATGAGCAGTTCTTC
V gene: TRBV18; J gene: TRBJ1-5; D gene: .; clone size: .; CDR3 protein: CASSHGSQPQHF; CDR3 DNA: TGTGCCAGCTCACACGGGTCCCAGCCCCAGCATTTT
V gene: TRBV2; J gene: TRBJ1-2; D gene: .; clone size: once; CDR3 protein: CASSILDGYTF; CDR3 DNA: TGTGCCAGCAGTATACTGGATGGCTACACCTTC
V gene: TRBV4-3; J gene: TRBJ1-5; D gene: TRBD1; clone size: .; CDR3 protein: CASSRDRFGGNQPQHF; CDR3 DNA: TGCGCCAGCAGCCGGGACAGGTTCGGGGGTAATCAGCCCCAGCATTTT
V gene: TRBV5-1; J gene: TRBJ2-1; D gene: TRBD2; clone size: .; CDR3 protein: CASSWGLAGGPDNEQFF; CDR3 DNA: TGCGCCAGCAGCTGGGGACTAGCGGGAGGGCCGGACAATGAGCAGTTCTTC
V gene: TRBV5-1; J gene: TRBJ1-3; D gene: TRBD1; clone size: .; CDR3 protein: CASSPLETGGNTIYF; CDR3 DNA: TGCGCCAGCAGCCCTCTCGAGACAGGGGGAAACACCATATATTTT
V gene: TRBV5-5; J gene: TRBJ1-2; D gene: TRBD1; clone size: .; CDR3 protein: CASSPYLTGGAGYTF; CDR3 DNA: TGTGCCAGCAGCCCCTACCTGACAGGGGGCGCTGGCTACACCTTC
V gene: TRBV7-7; J gene: TRBJ2-1; D gene: TRBD2; clone size: .; CDR3 protein: CASSPYGRPGTSGRMTYNEQFF; CDR3 DNA: TGTGCCAGCAGCCCCTACGGACGGCCCGGGACTAGCGGGAGAATGACCTACAATGAGCAGTTCTTC
V gene: TRBV5-4; J gene: TRBJ1-2; D gene: TRBD1; clone size: .; CDR3 protein: CASSGTVNNYGYTF; CDR3 DNA: TGTGCCAGCAGCGGGACAGTGAATAACTATGGCTACACCTTC
V gene: TRBV29-1; J gene: TRBJ1-2; D gene: .; clone size: .; CDR3 protein: CSVERGSGYGYTF; CDR3 DNA: TGCAGCGTTGAAAGGGGGTCCGGCTATGGCTACACCTTC
V gene: TRBV5-1; J gene: TRBJ2-7; D gene: TRBD2; clone size: .; CDR3 protein: CASSSPSGAYEQYF; CDR3 DNA: TGCGCCAGCAGCAGCCCTAGCGGTGCCTACGAGCAGTACTTC
V gene: TRBV28; J gene: TRBJ2-3; D gene: TRBD2; clone size: .; CDR3 protein: CASSLLGGASRSSGLTDTQYF; CDR3 DNA: TGTGCCAGCAGTCTTCTGGGTGGGGCCTCAAGGTCTAGCGGTCTCACAGATACGCAGTATTTT
V gene: TRBV29-1; J gene: TRBJ2-4; D gene: .; clone size: once; CDR3 protein: CSVRDRQGENIQYF; CDR3 DNA: TGCAGCGTCAGAGACAGGCAGGGAGAAAACATTCAGTACTTC
V gene: TRBV4-1; J gene: TRBJ2-3; D gene: .; clone size: .; CDR3 protein: CASSQGRPDRTSTDTQYF; CDR3 DNA: TGCGCCAGCAGCCAAGGTCGTCCGGACAGAACTAGCACAGATACGCAGTATTTT
V gene: TRBV6-5; J gene: TRBJ2-7; D gene: .; clone size: .; CDR3 protein: CASRPLSGLAYEQYF; CDR3 DNA: TGTGCCAGCAGACCCCTGAGTGGGCTCGCCTACGAGCAGTACTTC
V gene: TRBV28; J gene: TRBJ2-7; D gene: TRBD1; clone size: .; CDR3 protein: CASSLLQGNSYEQYF; CDR3 DNA: TGTGCCAGCAGTTTATTACAGGGGAATTCCTACGAGCAGTACTTC
V gene: TRBV9; J gene: TRBJ2-5; D gene: .; clone size: .; CDR3 protein: CASSVGGEQETQYF; CDR3 DNA: TGTGCCAGCAGCGTAGGCGGGGAACAAGAGACCCAGTACTTC
V gene: TRBV7-2; J gene: TRBJ2-6; D gene: .; clone size: .; CDR3 protein: CASSLDRASGANVLTF; CDR3 DNA: TGTGCCAGCAGCTTAGACCGCGCCTCTGGGGCCAACGTCCTGACTTTC
V gene: TRBV9; J gene: TRBJ2-4; D gene: TRBD1; clone size: few; CDR3 protein: CASSPATGVDIQYF; CDR3 DNA: TGTGCCAGCAGCCCCGCAACAGGGGTGGACATTCAGTACTTC
V gene: TRBV6-4; J gene: TRBJ2-1; D gene: .; clone size: few; CDR3 protein: CASSDQQGQGNEQFF; CDR3 DNA: TGTGCCAGCAGTGACCAGCAAGGGCAGGGGAATGAGCAGTTCTTC
V gene: TRBV10-3; J gene: TRBJ1-1; D gene: TRBD1; clone size: .; CDR3 protein: CAISEQGVNTEAFF; CDR3 DNA: TGTGCCATCAGTGAGCAGGGGGTGAACACTGAAGCTTTCTTT